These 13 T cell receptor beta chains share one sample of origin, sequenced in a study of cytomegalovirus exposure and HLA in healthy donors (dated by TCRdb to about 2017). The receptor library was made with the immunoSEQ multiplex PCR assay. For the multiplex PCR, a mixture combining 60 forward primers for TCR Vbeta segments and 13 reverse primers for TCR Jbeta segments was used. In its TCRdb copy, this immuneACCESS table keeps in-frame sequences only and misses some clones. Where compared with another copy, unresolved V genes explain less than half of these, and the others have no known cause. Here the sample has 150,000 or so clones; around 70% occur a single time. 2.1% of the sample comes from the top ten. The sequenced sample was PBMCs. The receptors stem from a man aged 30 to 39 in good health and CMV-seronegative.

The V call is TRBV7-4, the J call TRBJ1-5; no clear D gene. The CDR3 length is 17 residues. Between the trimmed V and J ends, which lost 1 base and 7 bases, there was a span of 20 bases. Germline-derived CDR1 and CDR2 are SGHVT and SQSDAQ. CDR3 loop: CASSLVSGWSGRQPQHF. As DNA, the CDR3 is TGTGCCAGCAGCTTAGTGTCTGGCTGGTCAGGTCGCCAGCCCCAGCATTTT.

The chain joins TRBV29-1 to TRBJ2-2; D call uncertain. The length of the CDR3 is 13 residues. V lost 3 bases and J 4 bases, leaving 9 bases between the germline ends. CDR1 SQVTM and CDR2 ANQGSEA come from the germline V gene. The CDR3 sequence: CSVDESSTGELFF. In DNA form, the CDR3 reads TGCAGCGTTGACGAAAGTAGCACCGGGGAGCTGTTTTTT.

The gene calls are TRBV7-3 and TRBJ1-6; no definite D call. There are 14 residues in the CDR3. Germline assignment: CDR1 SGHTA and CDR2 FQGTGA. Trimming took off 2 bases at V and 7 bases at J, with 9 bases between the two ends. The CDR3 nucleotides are TGTGCCAGCAGCTTAGGTACAGAGAATTCACCCCTCCACTTT. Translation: CASSLGTENSPLHF.

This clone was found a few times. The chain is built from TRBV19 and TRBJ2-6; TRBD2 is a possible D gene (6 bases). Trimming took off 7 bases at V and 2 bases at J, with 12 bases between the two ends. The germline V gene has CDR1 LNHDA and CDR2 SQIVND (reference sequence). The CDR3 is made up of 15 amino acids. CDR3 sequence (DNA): TGTGCCAGTATGGAGGCGGGGACTGGGGCCAACGTCCTGACTTTC. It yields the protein CASMEAGTGANVLTF.

DNA of the CDR3: TGTGCCAGCAGCCAAGGGATAGCGGGGGACGCAGATACGCAGTATTTT. As protein: CASSQGIAGDADTQYF. This chain links TRBV4-2 with TRBJ2-3, with TRBD2 matching over 9 bases. V was pared by 1 base and J by 4 bases, with 6 bases of the junction left unmatched. Germline V gene sequence: CDR1 LGHNA, CDR2 YNFKEQ. The CDR3 has 16 residues.

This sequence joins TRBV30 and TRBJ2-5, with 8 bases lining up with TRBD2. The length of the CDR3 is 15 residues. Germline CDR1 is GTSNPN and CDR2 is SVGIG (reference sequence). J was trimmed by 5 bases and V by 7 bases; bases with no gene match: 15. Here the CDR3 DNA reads TGTGCCTCCGGTGCCAGCGGGGGATCCGGCGAGACCCAGTACTTC. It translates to CASGASGGSGETQYF.

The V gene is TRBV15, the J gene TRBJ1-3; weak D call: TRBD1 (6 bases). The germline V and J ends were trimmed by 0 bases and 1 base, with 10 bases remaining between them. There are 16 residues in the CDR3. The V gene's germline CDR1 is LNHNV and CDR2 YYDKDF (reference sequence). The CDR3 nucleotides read TGTGCCACCAGCAGAGAACGAAGGGGGTCTGGAAACACCATATATTTT. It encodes CATSRERRGSGNTIYF.

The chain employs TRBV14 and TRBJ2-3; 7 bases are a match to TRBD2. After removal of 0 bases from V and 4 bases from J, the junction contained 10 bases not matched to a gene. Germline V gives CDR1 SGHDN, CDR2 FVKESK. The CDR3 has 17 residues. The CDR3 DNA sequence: TGTGCCAGCAGCCAAGATATGCCGGGGGGTATGGCAGATACGCAGTATTTT. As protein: CASSQDMPGGMADTQYF.

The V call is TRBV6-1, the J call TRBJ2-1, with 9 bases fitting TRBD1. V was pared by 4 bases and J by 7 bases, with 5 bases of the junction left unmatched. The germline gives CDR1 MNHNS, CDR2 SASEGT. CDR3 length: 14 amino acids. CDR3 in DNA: TGTGCCAGCAGTGGAACCGGGACAGGGAATGAGCAGTTCTTC. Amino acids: CASSGTGTGNEQFF.

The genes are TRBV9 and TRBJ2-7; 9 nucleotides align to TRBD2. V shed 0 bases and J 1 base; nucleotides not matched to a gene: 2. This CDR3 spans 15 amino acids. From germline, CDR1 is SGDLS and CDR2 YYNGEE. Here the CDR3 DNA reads TGTGCCAGCAGCGTAGGGCTAGCGGGGTCCTACGAGCAGTACTTC. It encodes CASSVGLAGSYEQYF.

CDR3 coding DNA: TGTGCCAGCAGAGGCCGGGACAACCAAGAGACCCAGTACTTC. It codes for CASRGRDNQETQYF. V usage is TRBV28 and J usage is TRBJ2-5; D may be TRBD1 (6 bases). Deletions cut 6 bases from V and 0 bases from J, with 11 bases between. This CDR3 has 14 amino acids. In germline, CDR1 is MDHEN, CDR2 SYDVKM.

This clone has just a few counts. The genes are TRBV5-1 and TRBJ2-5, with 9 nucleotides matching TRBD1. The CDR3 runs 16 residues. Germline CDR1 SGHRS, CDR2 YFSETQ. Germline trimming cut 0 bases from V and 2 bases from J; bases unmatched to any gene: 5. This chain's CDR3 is CASSLGDRVMQETQYF. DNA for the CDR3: TGCGCCAGCAGCTTGGGGGACAGGGTGATGCAAGAGACCCAGTACTTC.

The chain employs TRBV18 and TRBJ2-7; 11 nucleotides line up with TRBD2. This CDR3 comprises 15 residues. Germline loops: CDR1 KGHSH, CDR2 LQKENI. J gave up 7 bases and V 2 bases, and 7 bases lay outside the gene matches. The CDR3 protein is CASSPGLAGGREQYF. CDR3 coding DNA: TGTGCCAGCTCACCAGGGCTAGCGGGGGGAAGAGAGCAGTACTTC.